The clone carrying this T cell receptor beta chain was seen just once. The sample originates from a study of shared clonotypes between healthy human individuals. The data were produced by immunoSEQ multiplex PCR, yet TCRdb's version contains in-frame clones alone and is incomplete. The sample yields some 2,500,000 clones, roughly 93% seen once. Unmatched junction bases numbered 7, after V lost 4 bases and J lost 3 bases. Per the germline V gene, CDR1 is MDHEN and CDR2 is SYDVKM. The CDR3 is 15 residues long. The sample taken for sequencing was naive CD4+ T cells from PBMCs. As for subset: CD45RA+ positively selected. The receptor comes from a man younger than 35 in good health. Some clones in this sample may be carry-over from other donors' samples. This chain connects TRBV28 to TRBJ1-2, with 8 bases lining up with TRBD1. CDR3 sequence: CASSSPRTGHYGYTF. The CDR3 bases are TGTGCCAGCAGTTCCCCTCGGACAGGGCACTATGGCTACACCTTC.